This T cell receptor (beta chain) appears in the sequencing data of a study of CD8+CD57+ T cells in acquired aplastic anemia. Background on the study: DNA from sorted CD4+ and CD8+ cells averaged approximately 3.2 ug.

The ends were cut back, 0 bases at V and 4 bases at J, with 16 bases in the middle. The germline V gene encodes CDR1 MGHDK and CDR2 SYGVNS. The CDR3 sequence is 16 residues long. Whole-study results and caveats: Patients shared some 29 CD8+ CDR3 sequences with controls.

As concerns this clonotype: Its antigen is unidentified.

Only patients with CD8+CD57+ cell expansion on flow cytometry were chosen for sequencing. Using genomic DNA as the template, TCR beta VDJ and CDR3 profiling was carried out. TCRdb re-analysed the reads in MiXCR, keeping a single row per CDR3 protein. The sample lists about 160,000 distinct CDR3 sequences, around half seen once, with over 25% in the top ten. The clonotype originates from a human donor with aplastic anemia. What was sequenced was sorted CD4+, CD8+, or CD8+CD57+ T cells (not recorded which) from PBMCs. The chain has TRBV25-1 and TRBJ2-7, with D tentatively TRBD2 (6 bases). CDR3 DNA: TGTGCCAGCAGTGAATATCCCCTCAGGGAGGTGTACGAGCAGTACTTC. Protein: CASSEYPLREVYEQYF.